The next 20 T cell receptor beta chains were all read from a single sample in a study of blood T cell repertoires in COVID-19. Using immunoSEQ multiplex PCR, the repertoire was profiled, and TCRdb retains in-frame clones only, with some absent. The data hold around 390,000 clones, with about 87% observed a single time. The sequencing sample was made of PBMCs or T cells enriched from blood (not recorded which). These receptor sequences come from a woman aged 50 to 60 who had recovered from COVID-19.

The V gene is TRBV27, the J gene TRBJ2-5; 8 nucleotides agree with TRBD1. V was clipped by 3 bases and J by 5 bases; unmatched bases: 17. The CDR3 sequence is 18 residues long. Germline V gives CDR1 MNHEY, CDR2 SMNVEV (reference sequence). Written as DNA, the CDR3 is TGTGCCAGCAGTTTTACGGCACGGGACAGGATCACCCGGGAGACCCAGTACTTC. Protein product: CASSFTARDRITRETQYF.

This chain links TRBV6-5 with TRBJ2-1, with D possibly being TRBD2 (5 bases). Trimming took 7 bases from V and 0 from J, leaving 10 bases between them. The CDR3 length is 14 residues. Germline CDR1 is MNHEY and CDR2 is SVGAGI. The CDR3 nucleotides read TGTGCCAGCAATGGAGGCGGCTCCTACAATGAGCAGTTCTTC. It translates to CASNGGGSYNEQFF.

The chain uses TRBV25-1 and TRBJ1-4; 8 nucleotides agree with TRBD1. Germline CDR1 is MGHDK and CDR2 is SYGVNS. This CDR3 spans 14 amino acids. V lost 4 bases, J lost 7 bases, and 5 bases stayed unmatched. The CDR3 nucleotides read TGTGCCAGCAGTGCAGGGGGCGGGAGTGAAAAACTGTTTTTT. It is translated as CASSAGGGSEKLFF.

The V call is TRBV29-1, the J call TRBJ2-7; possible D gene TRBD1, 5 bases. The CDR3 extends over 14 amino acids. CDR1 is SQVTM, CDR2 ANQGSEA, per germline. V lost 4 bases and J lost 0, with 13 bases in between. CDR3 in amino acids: CSVGGAASSYEQYF. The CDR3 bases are TGCAGCGTTGGTGGGGCCGCGAGCTCCTACGAGCAGTACTTC.

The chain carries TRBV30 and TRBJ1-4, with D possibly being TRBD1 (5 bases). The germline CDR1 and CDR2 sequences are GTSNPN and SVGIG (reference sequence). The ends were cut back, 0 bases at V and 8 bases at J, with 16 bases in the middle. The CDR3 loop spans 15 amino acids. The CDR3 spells CAWSVLGQGIEKLFF. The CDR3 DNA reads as TGTGCCTGGAGTGTACTGGGCCAGGGTATCGAAAAACTGTTTTTT. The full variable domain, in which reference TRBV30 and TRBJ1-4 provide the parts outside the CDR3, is SQTIHQWPATLVQPVGSPLSLECTVEGTSNPNLYWYRQAAGRGLQLLFYSVGIGQISSEVPQNLSASRPQDRQFILSSKKLLLSDSGFYLCAWSVLGQGIEKLFFGSGTQLSVL.

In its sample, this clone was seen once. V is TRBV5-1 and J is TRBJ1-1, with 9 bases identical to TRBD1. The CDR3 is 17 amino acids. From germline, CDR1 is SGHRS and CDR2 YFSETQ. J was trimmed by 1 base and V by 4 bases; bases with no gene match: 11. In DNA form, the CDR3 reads TGCGCCAGCAGCCCCCGACAGGGGGGGAGATCGAACACTGAAGCTTTCTTT. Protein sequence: CASSPRQGGRSNTEAFF.

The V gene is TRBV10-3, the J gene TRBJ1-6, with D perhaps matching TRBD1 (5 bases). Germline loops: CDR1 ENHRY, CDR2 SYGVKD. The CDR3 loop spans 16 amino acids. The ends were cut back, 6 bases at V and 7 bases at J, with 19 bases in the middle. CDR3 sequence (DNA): TGTGCCATCAGATCGCCCCCCGGGGGAAAGAATTCACCCCTCCACTTT. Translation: CAIRSPPGGKNSPLHF.

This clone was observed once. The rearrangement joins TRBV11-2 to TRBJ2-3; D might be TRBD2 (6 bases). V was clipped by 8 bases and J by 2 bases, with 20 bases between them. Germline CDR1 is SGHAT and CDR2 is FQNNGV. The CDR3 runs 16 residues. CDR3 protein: CASGPLMGGLTDTQYF. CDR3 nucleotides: TGTGCCAGCGGCCCCCTTATGGGGGGACTCACAGATACGCAGTATTTT.

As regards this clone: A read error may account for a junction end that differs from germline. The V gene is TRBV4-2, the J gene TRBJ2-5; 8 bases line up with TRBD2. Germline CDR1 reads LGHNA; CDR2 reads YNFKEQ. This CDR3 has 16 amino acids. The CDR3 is CASSQESSSGQETQYF. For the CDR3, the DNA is TGTGCCAGCAGCCAAGAGTCGTCTAGCGGGCAAGAGACTCAGTACTTC.

For the CDR3, the DNA is TGTGCCAGCAGCAGCGGGGGGAGGAGGGTTGAGACCCAGTACTTC. Translated: CASSSGGRRVETQYF. The chain has TRBV5-4 and TRBJ2-5; 9 positions agree with TRBD2. In germline, CDR1 is SGHNT, CDR2 YYREEE (reference sequence). Losses at the gene ends were 4 bases for V and 5 bases for J; bases not matched to a gene: 9. The CDR3 spans 15 residues.

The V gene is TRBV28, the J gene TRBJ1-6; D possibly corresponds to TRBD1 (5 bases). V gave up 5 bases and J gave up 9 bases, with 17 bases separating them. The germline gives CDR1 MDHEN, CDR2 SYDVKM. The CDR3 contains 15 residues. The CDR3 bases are TGTGCCAGCAGTGGCTCCGGGGGACGGACTTCACCCCTCCACTTT. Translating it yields CASSGSGGRTSPLHF.

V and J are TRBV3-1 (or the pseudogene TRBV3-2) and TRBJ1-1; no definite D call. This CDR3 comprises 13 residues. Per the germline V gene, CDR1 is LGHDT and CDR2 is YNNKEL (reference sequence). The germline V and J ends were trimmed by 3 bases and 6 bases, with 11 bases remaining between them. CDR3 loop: CASSQRGLPEAFF. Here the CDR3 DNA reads TGTGCCAGCAGCCAGCGCGGGCTCCCTGAAGCTTTCTTT.

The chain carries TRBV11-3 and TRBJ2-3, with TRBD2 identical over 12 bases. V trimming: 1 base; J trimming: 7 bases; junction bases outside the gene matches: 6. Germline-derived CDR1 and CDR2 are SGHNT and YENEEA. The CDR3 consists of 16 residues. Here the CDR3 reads CASSLGPSGGANTQYF. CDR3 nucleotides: TGTGCCAGCAGCTTAGGGCCTAGCGGGGGGGCGAATACGCAGTATTTT.

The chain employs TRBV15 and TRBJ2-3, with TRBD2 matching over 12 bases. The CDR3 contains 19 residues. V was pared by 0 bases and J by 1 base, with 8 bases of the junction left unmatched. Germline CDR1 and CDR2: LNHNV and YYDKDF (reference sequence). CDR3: CATSRERLAGGPGTDTQYF. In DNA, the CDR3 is TGTGCCACCAGCAGAGAACGGCTAGCGGGGGGGCCGGGCACAGATACGCAGTATTTT.

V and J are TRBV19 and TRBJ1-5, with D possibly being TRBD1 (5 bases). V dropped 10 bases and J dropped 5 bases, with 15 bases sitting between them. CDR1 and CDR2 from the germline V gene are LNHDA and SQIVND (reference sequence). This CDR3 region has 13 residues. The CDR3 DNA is TGTGCCACCGCCAAGGGGTCCCATCAGCCCCAGCATTTT. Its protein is CATAKGSHQPQHF.

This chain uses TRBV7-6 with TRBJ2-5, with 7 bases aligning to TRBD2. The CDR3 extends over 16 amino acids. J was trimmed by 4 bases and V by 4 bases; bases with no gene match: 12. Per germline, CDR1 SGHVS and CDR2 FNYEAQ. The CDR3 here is CASSSGTTTGVETQYF. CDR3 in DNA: TGTGCCAGCAGCTCCGGGACTACCACCGGGGTAGAGACCCAGTACTTC.

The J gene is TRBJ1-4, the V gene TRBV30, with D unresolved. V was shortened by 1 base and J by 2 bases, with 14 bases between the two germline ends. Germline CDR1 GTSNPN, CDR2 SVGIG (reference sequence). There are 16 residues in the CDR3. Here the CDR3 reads CAWSGETGGTNEKLFF. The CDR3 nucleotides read TGTGCCTGGAGTGGGGAAACGGGAGGCACTAATGAAAAACTGTTTTTT.

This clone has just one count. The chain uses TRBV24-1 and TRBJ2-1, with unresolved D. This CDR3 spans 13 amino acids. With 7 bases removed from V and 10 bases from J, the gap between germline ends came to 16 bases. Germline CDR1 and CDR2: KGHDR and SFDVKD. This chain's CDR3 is CATRGPVGLEQFF. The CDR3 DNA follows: TGTGCCACCAGGGGCCCGGTGGGCTTAGAGCAGTTCTTC.

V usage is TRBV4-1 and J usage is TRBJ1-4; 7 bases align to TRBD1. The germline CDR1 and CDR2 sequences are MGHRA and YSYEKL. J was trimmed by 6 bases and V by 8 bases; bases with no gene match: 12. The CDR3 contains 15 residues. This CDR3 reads CASAKGAQVDEKLFF. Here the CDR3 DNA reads TGCGCCAGCGCTAAGGGGGCGCAGGTCGATGAAAAACTGTTTTTT.

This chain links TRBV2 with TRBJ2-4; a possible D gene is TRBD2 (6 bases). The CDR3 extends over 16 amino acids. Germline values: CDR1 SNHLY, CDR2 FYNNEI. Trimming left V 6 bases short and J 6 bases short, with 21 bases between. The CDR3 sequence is CASSSRGRESGNIQYF. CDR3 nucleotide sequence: TGTGCCAGCAGCTCCCGCGGTCGGGAGAGCGGAAACATTCAGTACTTC.